This entry lists 21 T cell receptor beta chains sequenced from one sample in a study of blood T cell repertoires in COVID-19. Profiling relied on immunoSEQ multiplex PCR, and the TCRdb table lists in-frame clones only, not all of them. The sample has over 120,000 clones, around 84% seen once. Sample: peripheral blood. Receptors originate from a man aged 55 to 70 with active or convalescent COVID-19.

V and J are TRBV2 and TRBJ1-5, with D possibly TRBD1 on 5 matching bases. CDR3 length: 18 amino acids. Trimming pared 3 bases from V and 0 bases from J, leaving 18 bases between. CDR1 SNHLY and CDR2 FYNNEI come from the germline V gene. CDR3 in DNA: TGTGCCAGCAGTGATGCAGGGAAGGTTTCTTATAGCAATCAGCCCCAGCATTTT. It translates to CASSDAGKVSYSNQPQHF.

The rearrangement links TRBV3-1 (or the pseudogene TRBV3-2) to TRBJ1-6; D not certain. In germline, CDR1 is LGHDT, CDR2 YNNKEL (reference sequence). This CDR3 comprises 17 residues. V was pared by 1 base and J by 0 bases, with 10 bases between. The CDR3 loop reads CASSQVQFLSYNSPLHF. The CDR3 DNA reads as TGTGCCAGCAGCCAAGTTCAGTTTCTCTCCTATAATTCACCCCTCCACTTT.

The rearrangement joins TRBV9 to TRBJ1-2; D might be TRBD1 (5 bases). The V end was cut by 3 bases, the J end by 8 bases, with 26 bases between. The CDR3 has 17 amino acids. CDR1 is SGDLS and CDR2 is YYNGEE in the germline V gene. The CDR3: CASSAVSLTGNQGGYTF. In DNA form, the CDR3 reads TGTGCCAGCAGCGCCGTTAGCCTTACAGGAAATCAGGGAGGCTACACCTTC. Using reference TRBV9 and TRBJ1-2 for the parts outside the CDR3, the full variable domain is DSGVTQTPKHLITATGQRVTLRCSPRSGDLSVYWYQQSLDQGLQFLIQYYNGEERAKGNILERFSAQQFPDLHSELNLSSLELGDSALYFCASSAVSLTGNQGGYTFGSGTRLTVV.

This chain connects TRBV2 to TRBJ1-3; D is unresolved. V gave up 2 bases and J gave up 3 bases, with 14 bases separating them. From germline, CDR1 is SNHLY and CDR2 FYNNEI. The CDR3 is 16 amino acids. The CDR3 bases are TGTGCCAGCAGTGAATCCCCCCTAATTGGTGGAAACACCATATATTTT. Encoded protein: CASSESPLIGGNTIYF.

This chain links TRBV6-1 with TRBJ2-7; a possible D gene is TRBD1 (5 bases). Germline CDR1 MNHNS, CDR2 SASEGT. The V end was cut by 0 bases, the J end by 8 bases, with 11 bases between. The CDR3 runs 13 residues. CDR3 sequence (DNA): TGTGCCAGCAGTGAAGCGCCAGGGATTAAGCAGTACGTC. Protein: CASSEAPGIKQYV.

J is TRBJ1-2 and V is TRBV9, with unresolved D. Germline CDR1 SGDLS, CDR2 YYNGEE. The CDR3 sequence is 14 residues long. Trimming took 2 bases from V and 4 from J, leaving 12 bases between them. The CDR3 loop reads CASSVAGIGYGYTF. DNA for the CDR3: TGTGCCAGCAGCGTTGCGGGGATCGGCTATGGCTACACCTTC.

V is TRBV7-9 and J is TRBJ1-5; D not resolved. V lost 1 base to trimming and J lost 6 bases, with 7 bases between them. The CDR3 is made up of 13 amino acids. Per the germline V gene, CDR1 is SEHNR and CDR2 is FQNEAQ (reference sequence). CDR3 DNA sequence: TGTGCCAGCAGCTTAGTACATGGTCAGCCCCAGCATTTT. Translating it yields CASSLVHGQPQHF.

This chain connects TRBV3-1 (or the pseudogene TRBV3-2) to TRBJ1-1; no definite D call. The CDR3 length is 14 residues. Trimming pared 3 bases from V and 4 bases from J, leaving 12 bases between. Germline V CDR1 and CDR2: LGHDT, YNNKEL (reference sequence). The CDR3 is CASSHAGVATEAFF. CDR3 nucleotide sequence: TGTGCCAGCAGCCATGCCGGGGTTGCCACTGAAGCTTTCTTT.

The chain links TRBV27 to TRBJ2-1, with TRBD2 matching 7 bases. Germline-derived CDR1 and CDR2 are MNHEY and SMNVEV (reference sequence). The ends lost 6 bases at V and 4 bases at J; junction bases unmatched: 6. CDR3 size: 14 residues. The CDR3 reads CASRSLAEYNEQFF. The CDR3 region has the DNA TGTGCCAGCAGGAGCCTAGCGGAGTACAATGAGCAGTTCTTC.

The rearrangement uses TRBV30 and TRBJ1-4; D not resolved. Per the germline V gene, CDR1 is GTSNPN and CDR2 is SVGIG (reference sequence). The CDR3 spans 14 residues. Trimming took off 1 base at V and 8 bases at J, with 14 bases between the two ends. The CDR3 DNA follows: TGTGCCTGGAGTGGATGGCAGACGGAGGAAAAACTGTTTTTT. Encoded protein: CAWSGWQTEEKLFF.

The V and J genes are TRBV9 and TRBJ1-1; TRBD1 aligns across 9 bases. Germline loops: CDR1 SGDLS, CDR2 YYNGEE. This CDR3 has 16 residues. V was clipped by 4 bases and J by 0 bases; unmatched bases: 7. The CDR3 here is CASSRGQGEVNTEAFF. CDR3 DNA sequence: TGTGCCAGCAGCCGGGGACAGGGTGAGGTGAACACTGAAGCTTTCTTT.

The chain links TRBV6-5 to TRBJ1-1, with D maybe TRBD1 (6 bases). CDR1 is MNHEY, CDR2 SVGAGI, per germline. V was cut by 7 bases and J by 2 bases, with 14 bases left in between. The CDR3 covers 14 residues. The CDR3 DNA is TGTGCCAGCACCGTACAGGGTGTCAACACTGAAGCTTTCTTT. This translates into CASTVQGVNTEAFF.

About this clone: The same CDR3 arises from other DNA sequences in this sample as well. The chain has TRBV12-3 or TRBV12-4 and TRBJ1-1; D gene ambiguous. CDR3 length equals 13 residues. The germline V and J ends were trimmed by 3 bases and 2 bases, with 7 bases remaining between them. CDR3 loop: CASSLAENTEAFF. The CDR3 DNA follows: TGTGCCAGCAGTTTGGCAGAAAACACTGAAGCTTTCTTT.

The V gene is TRBV6-2 or TRBV6-3, the J gene TRBJ1-6; tentative D call: TRBD1 (6 bases). The V end was cut by 6 bases, the J end by 10 bases, with 10 bases between. Germline V lookup: CDR1 MNHEY, CDR2 SVGEGT. The CDR3 consists of 12 residues. CDR3 residues: CASSRGYSPLHF. Written as DNA, the CDR3 is TGTGCCAGCAGCAGGGGTTACTCACCCCTCCACTTT.

V gene TRBV4-3 combines with J gene TRBJ1-4; TRBD1 matches at 8 bases. V trimming: 0 bases; J trimming: 8 bases; junction bases outside the gene matches: 11. Germline values: CDR1 LGHNA, CDR2 YSLEER. The CDR3 loop spans 17 amino acids. CDR3 loop: CASSQDGRTGFGEKLFF. In DNA form, the CDR3 reads TGCGCCAGCAGCCAAGATGGCAGGACAGGGTTTGGGGAAAAACTGTTTTTT.

The V call is TRBV30, the J call TRBJ2-3, with D possibly TRBD2 on 5 matching bases. V lost 2 bases, J lost 4 bases, and 10 bases lay in between. In germline, CDR1 is GTSNPN, CDR2 SVGIG (reference sequence). CDR3 length equals 13 residues. CDR3 bases: TGTGCCTGGAGTCAGCGGCGGGCAGATACGCAGTATTTT. Its translation is CAWSQRRADTQYF.

This clone is a singleton in its sample. The rearrangement uses TRBV11-3 and TRBJ1-2; the D is unclear. Germline lookup yields CDR1 SGHNT and CDR2 YENEEA. This CDR3 spans 13 amino acids. Trimming stripped 1 base from V and 8 bases from J, with 11 bases between. The chain's CDR3 is CASSLGEEGGYTF. CDR3 sequence (DNA): TGTGCCAGCAGCTTAGGAGAAGAGGGCGGCTACACCTTC.

This chain joins TRBV14 and TRBJ2-5; 7 bases match TRBD1. This CDR3 region has 17 residues. The germline CDR1 and CDR2 sequences are SGHDN and FVKESK. The V and J ends lost 4 bases and 1 base, in that order; junction bases with no gene match: 12. DNA of the CDR3: TGTGCCAGCAGCCGTTCGCGCCGTGGGACAGCCCAAGAGACCCAGTACTTC. Protein sequence: CASSRSRRGTAQETQYF.

The chain carries TRBV7-2 and TRBJ2-3; perhaps TRBD2 as D (5 bases). The V gene lost 1 base and the J gene lost 2 bases, with 10 bases spanning the gap. The CDR3 spans 15 residues. CDR1 is SGHTA, CDR2 FQGNSA, per germline. The DNA of the CDR3 is TGTGCCAGCAGCTTAGTAAGCGGATACACAGATACGCAGTATTTT. As protein: CASSLVSGYTDTQYF.

V gene TRBV30 combines with J gene TRBJ2-7; tentative D call: TRBD1 (6 bases). Germline V gives CDR1 GTSNPN, CDR2 SVGIG (reference sequence). This CDR3 spans 14 amino acids. With 1 base removed from V and 0 bases from J, the gap between germline ends came to 10 bases. The CDR3 loop reads CAWSGRGSSYEQYV. CDR3 DNA: TGTGCCTGGAGTGGCAGGGGTAGCTCCTACGAGCAGTACGTC.

The chain is built from TRBV10-3 and TRBJ1-3; D gene uncertain. The CDR3 sequence is 16 residues long. In germline, CDR1 is ENHRY, CDR2 SYGVKD. The germline V and J ends were trimmed by 3 bases and 1 base, with 13 bases remaining between them. CDR3 region: CAISEGGGMSGNTIYF. CDR3 nucleotide sequence: TGTGCCATCAGTGAAGGTGGCGGAATGTCTGGAAACACCATATATTTT.